The subject of this entry is one T cell receptor beta chain. Its target is unknown. This sample is part of a study of cytomegalovirus exposure and HLA in healthy donors. Study observations and caveats: Some TCR beta chains (roughly 160 of them) were listed as cytomegalovirus-associated. In an earlier analysis, in some 540 donors, most V segments appeared productive either ~90% or ~30% of the time.

The PCR ran on 60 Vbeta and 13 Jbeta primers. Generated by immunoSEQ multiplex PCR, the TCRdb table keeps only in-frame clones and is missing some. The table includes around 210,000 clones, about 85% detected once. With 1 base removed from V and 2 bases from J, the gap between germline ends came to 9 bases. The CDR3 is 15 residues long. Germline CDR1 is WNHNN and CDR2 is SYGVQD (reference sequence). The sequence derives from a girl aged 2-10 years in good health and CMV-seronegative. The J gene is TRBJ2-1, the V gene TRBV10-1, with D uncertain. The sample taken for sequencing was PBMCs. The CDR3 spells CASSELPLPYNEQFF. The CDR3 coding sequence is TGCGCCAGCAGTGAGTTGCCACTACCCTACAATGAGCAGTTCTTC.